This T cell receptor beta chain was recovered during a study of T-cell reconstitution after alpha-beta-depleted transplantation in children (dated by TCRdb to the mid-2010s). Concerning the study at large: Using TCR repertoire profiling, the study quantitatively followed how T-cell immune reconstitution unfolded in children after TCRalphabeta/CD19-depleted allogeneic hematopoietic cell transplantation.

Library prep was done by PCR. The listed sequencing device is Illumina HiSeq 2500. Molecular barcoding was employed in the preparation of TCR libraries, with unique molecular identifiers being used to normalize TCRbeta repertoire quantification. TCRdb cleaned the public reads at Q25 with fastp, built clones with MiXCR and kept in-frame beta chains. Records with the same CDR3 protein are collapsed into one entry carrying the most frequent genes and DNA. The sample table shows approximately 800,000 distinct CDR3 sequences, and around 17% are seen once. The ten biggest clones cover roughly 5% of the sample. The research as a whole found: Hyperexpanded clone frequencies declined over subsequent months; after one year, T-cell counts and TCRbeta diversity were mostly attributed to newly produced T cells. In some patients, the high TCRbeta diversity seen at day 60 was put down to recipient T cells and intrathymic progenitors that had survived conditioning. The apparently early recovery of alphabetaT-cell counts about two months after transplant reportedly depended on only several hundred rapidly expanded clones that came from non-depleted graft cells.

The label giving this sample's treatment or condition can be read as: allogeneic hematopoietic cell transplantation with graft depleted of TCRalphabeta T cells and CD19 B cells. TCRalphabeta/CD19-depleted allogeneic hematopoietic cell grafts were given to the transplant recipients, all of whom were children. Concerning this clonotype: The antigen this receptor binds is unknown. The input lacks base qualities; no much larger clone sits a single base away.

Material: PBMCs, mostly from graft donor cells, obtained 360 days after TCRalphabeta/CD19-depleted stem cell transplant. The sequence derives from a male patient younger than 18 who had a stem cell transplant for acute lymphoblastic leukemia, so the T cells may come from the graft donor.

The nucleotide sequence reads as follows: TGCAGTGCTAGCCGTACTTTCGAGCAGTACTTC. The encoded protein is CSASRTFEQYF. Recombination connected TRBV20-1 to TRBJ2-7; too little of a D gene remains to name it. CDR1 and CDR2, looked up from the germline V gene (reference sequence), are DFQATT and SNEGSKA. The CDR3 covers 11 residues, taking in both the cysteine and the phenylalanine. The sequence is cut down to CDR3 DNA, 33 bases in frame from base 1. V drops 3 bases and J drops 6 bases, leaving 9 bases in between.